This TCR beta chain was identified during a study of monozygotic twins with inflammatory bowel disease (dated by TCRdb to between 2019 and 2020). For context, the study as a whole: The full study comprised 28 monozygotic twin pairs: nine German pairs (four IBD-concordant, five IBD-discordant) and 19 IBD-discordant Danish pairs. The search for disease-associated traits relied mainly on comparing, within discordant pairs, IBD patients with their genetically identical healthy co-twins. Each individual had, on average, about 151 000 unique TCRalpha sequences and 181 000 unique TCRbeta sequences available for analysis. The investigation overall reported the following: Background noise and inter-individual variability may have been introduced into the repertoires by the differing immunosuppressive treatments among patients. The analysis was unable to tell different T cell subtypes apart. A decrease in TCRbeta repertoire diversity, as measured by inverse Simpson index, was observed in IBD patients compared with their healthy co-twins. Fewer clonotypes were shared with other individuals by IBD patients than by healthy twins, most markedly in patients showing signs of disease activity. The results gave no support for a single strong signal or clonotype linked to IBD. No difference in repertoire similarity was observed between concordant and discordant twins, possibly owing to limited statistical power.

From each donor, an approximately 2.4 ml peripheral blood sample was drawn into PAXgene tubes and stored at -80 degrees C. Without T cell sorting, total RNA was isolated from whole blood using the PAXgene blood miRNA kit on an automated QIAcube. Peripheral blood from monozygotic twin pairs who were concordant or discordant for inflammatory bowel disease underwent deep TCRalpha and TCRbeta repertoire profiling using unique molecular barcoding. Smoking habits were recorded for all twin pairs, and individuals were classified as current, former or never smokers. From the cysteine through the phenylalanine, the CDR3 covers 14 amino acids. DNA for this receptor is not on file. From a lookup of the germline V gene (reference sequence), CDR1 and CDR2 are GTSNPN and SVGIG. Of note for this clonotype: Its antigen is still unknown.

The library was produced with 5' RACE. Preparation of each TCR library used 3,000 to 3,500 ng of total RNA. For each sample, cDNA was synthesized in eight separate reactions using SMARTScribe reverse transcriptase. During cDNA synthesis, unique molecular identifiers containing a 6-nucleotide sample barcode were introduced by template switching. Amplification of TCRalpha and TCRbeta cDNA involved two nested PCRs of approximately 16 and 10 cycles, and each PCR was followed by bead purification. Before amplification, the cDNA was treated with uracil DNA-glycosylase and purified using the QIAquick PCR purification kit. The second PCR added Illumina TruSeq-compatible adapters along with sample-specific barcodes. TapeStation and Qubit were used to check library quality and concentration, and 5 ng of each library was pooled. The pooled libraries were sequenced with 2 x 100 bp reads and custom sequencing primers on an Illumina HiSeq2500 single-index Rapid Run. For the original study's pipeline: UMI-based consensus assembly with MiGEC version 1.2.6 was used to correct PCR and sequencing errors. V(D)J alignment, clonotype assembly and CDR3 extraction were performed with MiXCR version 2.1.1. To normalise gene usage, clonotype sharing and MAIT/NKT TCR abundance, the analysis used the top 1000, 10 000 and 20 000 clonotypes per sample. Diversity was computed as the inverse Simpson index with the vegan R package after downsampling to 27 000 UMIs. Paired Mann-Whitney U tests were applied to discordant twin pairs, with Benjamini-Hochberg correction for multiple testing. Each CDR3 protein sequence appears as one entry after TCRdb reprocessed the reads, and no DNA is included. TCRdb's processing, not the study's, gives the V and J calls here. The sample table on file contains 310,000 or so distinct CDR3 sequences. 2% to 2.5% of the sample lies in the top ten.

The sequence came from a human donor with ulcerative colitis or Crohn's disease, or a healthy co-twin of an affected twin (not recorded which). The sample consisted of blood. This sequence uses TRBV30 and TRBJ2-3; TCRdb lists TRBD2, though no DNA is available to test this call. The CDR3 amino acid sequence is: CAWSLSGETDTQYF.